These T cell receptor beta chains were read from a single sample in a study of blood T cell repertoires in COVID-19. TCRdb's copy holds only in-frame clones and misses some; the assay was immunoSEQ multiplex PCR. The sample consists of 150,000 to 200,000 clones, approximately 80% of them appearing once. The material sequenced was peripheral blood. The receptors originated from a human donor in a cohort sampled during active COVID-19. Each CDR3 is given with its conserved first and last residue. Each record gives: V gene, J gene, clone size, D gene, CDR3 DNA, CDR3 protein. The D gene is left open where the match is weak. Part of the rows lack a size; the others show once, few, many or a class for expanded clones.

V gene: TRBV29-1
J gene: TRBJ2-2
clone size: .
D gene: .
CDR3 DNA: TGCAGCGTTTCTAGTAATACCGGGGAGCTGTTTTTT
CDR3 protein: CSVSSNTGELFF

V gene: TRBV10-3
J gene: TRBJ2-1
clone size: few
D gene: TRBD2
CDR3 DNA: TGTGCCATCAGTGTACAGCGGGAGTCCTACAATGAGCAGTTCTTC
CDR3 protein: CAISVQRESYNEQFF

V gene: TRBV6-2/TRBV6-3
J gene: TRBJ1-5
clone size: .
D gene: TRBD1
CDR3 DNA: TGTGCCAGCAGCTGGGGGACAGGGGGATGGAGCAATCAGCCCCAGCATTTT
CDR3 protein: CASSWGTGGWSNQPQHF

V gene: TRBV10-3
J gene: TRBJ1-1
clone size: .
D gene: TRBD1
CDR3 DNA: TGTGCCATCGGGGCCGGACAGGGGACTGAAGCTTTCTTT
CDR3 protein: CAIGAGQGTEAFF

V gene: TRBV29-1
J gene: TRBJ1-2
clone size: .
D gene: TRBD1
CDR3 DNA: TGCAGCGCGAACGCAGGGGGCTCGGGCTATGGCTACACCTTC
CDR3 protein: CSANAGGSGYGYTF

V gene: TRBV27
J gene: TRBJ2-1
clone size: .
D gene: .
CDR3 DNA: TGTGCCAGTTACCCTAGTCCGGGGTACTACAATGAGCAGTTCTTC
CDR3 protein: CASYPSPGYYNEQFF

V gene: TRBV20-1
J gene: TRBJ2-7
clone size: .
D gene: TRBD2
CDR3 DNA: TGCAGTGCTAGTGCCTACGTGACTAGCGGGAGCTACGAGCAGTACTTC
CDR3 protein: CSASAYVTSGSYEQYF

V gene: TRBV6-5
J gene: TRBJ1-2
clone size: .
D gene: .
CDR3 DNA: TGTGCCAGCAGTTACGAAGGGGTGGTCGGCTACACCTTC
CDR3 protein: CASSYEGVVGYTF

V gene: TRBV15
J gene: TRBJ2-7
clone size: .
D gene: .
CDR3 DNA: TGTGCCACCAGCAGAGGGTGGGGGGCCTACGAGCAGTACTTC
CDR3 protein: CATSRGWGAYEQYF

V gene: TRBV7-8
J gene: TRBJ2-1
clone size: .
D gene: TRBD2
CDR3 DNA: TGTGCCAGCAGCCCGTGGACTAGTGAGTCTAATGAGCAGTTCTTC
CDR3 protein: CASSPWTSESNEQFF

V gene: TRBV6-5
J gene: TRBJ1-2
clone size: .
D gene: .
CDR3 DNA: TGTGCCAGCAGTCCTCCGGGGGAGGATGGCTACACCTTC
CDR3 protein: CASSPPGEDGYTF

V gene: TRBV6-5
J gene: TRBJ1-1
clone size: .
D gene: .
CDR3 DNA: TGTGCCAGCAGGAGAAGACAGAAGAACACTGAAGCTTTCTTT
CDR3 protein: CASRRRQKNTEAFF

V gene: TRBV18
J gene: TRBJ1-6
clone size: .
D gene: .
CDR3 DNA: TGTGCCAGCTCACAGGACAGAAATTCACCCCTCCACTTT
CDR3 protein: CASSQDRNSPLHF

V gene: TRBV7-6
J gene: TRBJ2-7
clone size: .
D gene: .
CDR3 DNA: TGTGCCAGCACCCTTAATCCACAGGTCATCGTGGGGGAGCAGTACTTC
CDR3 protein: CASTLNPQVIVGEQYF

V gene: TRBV27
J gene: TRBJ2-1
clone size: .
D gene: TRBD2
CDR3 DNA: TGTGCCAGCAGTAAGCCGGGGACTAGCGGGAGCTCCTACAATGAGCAGTTCTTC
CDR3 protein: CASSKPGTSGSSYNEQFF

V gene: TRBV28
J gene: TRBJ2-7
clone size: .
D gene: TRBD2
CDR3 DNA: TGTGCCAGCAGTTTGAGCGGGGGCCTATCCGAGCAGTACTTC
CDR3 protein: CASSLSGGLSEQYF

V gene: TRBV3-1/TRBV3-2
J gene: TRBJ2-2
clone size: .
D gene: TRBD1
CDR3 DNA: TGTGCCAGCAGCAACCGGGACAGACTCGTCCCTAACACCGGGGAGCTGTTTTTT
CDR3 protein: CASSNRDRLVPNTGELFF

V gene: TRBV6-6
J gene: TRBJ2-7
clone size: .
D gene: TRBD1
CDR3 DNA: TGTGCCAGCAGTTCTCTTGGACAGGGGAGCTCCTACGAGCAGTACTTC
CDR3 protein: CASSSLGQGSSYEQYF

V gene: TRBV20-1
J gene: TRBJ2-1
clone size: .
D gene: TRBD2
CDR3 DNA: TGCAGTGCTAGTGGACTAGCGGGAGGTAAAGATGAGCAGTTCTTC
CDR3 protein: CSASGLAGGKDEQFF

V gene: TRBV7-9
J gene: TRBJ1-1
clone size: .
D gene: .
CDR3 DNA: TGTGCCAGCAGCTCGACCGGGGTAGGGGGAGACGCTGAAGCTTTCTTT
CDR3 protein: CASSSTGVGGDAEAFF

V gene: TRBV6-5
J gene: TRBJ2-7
clone size: .
D gene: TRBD2
CDR3 DNA: TGTGCCAGCAGTTACCCGGGAGGGAGCCCACTTTACGAGCAGTACTTC
CDR3 protein: CASSYPGGSPLYEQYF

V gene: TRBV3-1/TRBV3-2
J gene: TRBJ1-1
clone size: once
D gene: .
CDR3 DNA: TGTGCCAGCAGCCAAGCCTCCAACAGGATGAACACTGAAGCTTTCTTT
CDR3 protein: CASSQASNRMNTEAFF

V gene: TRBV6-5
J gene: TRBJ1-1
clone size: .
D gene: .
CDR3 DNA: TGTGCCAGCAGCCTAAGTAGGACCGGGGGCACTGAAGCTTTCTTT
CDR3 protein: CASSLSRTGGTEAFF

V gene: TRBV12-1
J gene: TRBJ2-6
clone size: once
D gene: .
CDR3 DNA: TGTGCCAGCAGCTACCATCATGACAGGATCTCTGGGGCCAACGTCCTGACTTTC
CDR3 protein: CASSYHHDRISGANVLTF

V gene: TRBV27
J gene: TRBJ2-6
clone size: .
D gene: TRBD1
CDR3 DNA: TGTGCCAGCTCACGACAGGGGGGCCCTGGGGCCAACGTCCTGACTTTC
CDR3 protein: CASSRQGGPGANVLTF

V gene: TRBV11-1
J gene: TRBJ2-1
clone size: .
D gene: TRBD1
CDR3 DNA: TGTGCCAGCAGCCGACAGGGGCGAGACAATGAGCAGTTCTTC
CDR3 protein: CASSRQGRDNEQFF

V gene: TRBV5-4
J gene: TRBJ1-1
clone size: .
D gene: TRBD1
CDR3 DNA: TGTGCCAGCAGCGCCGGGACAGGGGGGACTGAAGCTTTCTTT
CDR3 protein: CASSAGTGGTEAFF

V gene: TRBV25-1
J gene: TRBJ1-6
clone size: .
D gene: .
CDR3 DNA: TGTGCCAGCAGTGATGTCGGCAGGGGCTATAATTCACCCCTCCACTTT
CDR3 protein: CASSDVGRGYNSPLHF

V gene: TRBV28
J gene: TRBJ2-7
clone size: .
D gene: .
CDR3 DNA: TGTGCCAGCAAATCAGGGGCCACCTACGAGCAGTACTTC
CDR3 protein: CASKSGATYEQYF

V gene: TRBV30
J gene: TRBJ2-3
clone size: .
D gene: TRBD2
CDR3 DNA: TGTGCCTGGTTCGGGACTAACACAGATACGCAGTATTTT
CDR3 protein: CAWFGTNTDTQYF

V gene: TRBV11-1
J gene: TRBJ2-2
clone size: .
D gene: .
CDR3 DNA: TGTGCCAGCAGCCTATCGGGAGCGACCGGGGAGCTGTTTTTT
CDR3 protein: CASSLSGATGELFF

V gene: TRBV6-4
J gene: TRBJ2-1
clone size: .
D gene: TRBD2
CDR3 DNA: TGTGCCAGCAGTGGGAGCGGGAGGGCCGGGCATGAGCAGTTCTTC
CDR3 protein: CASSGSGRAGHEQFF

V gene: TRBV7-2
J gene: TRBJ2-3
clone size: few
D gene: TRBD2
CDR3 DNA: TGTGCCAGCAGCTCTTCTAGCGGGAGGTGGGATACGCAGTATTTT
CDR3 protein: CASSSSSGRWDTQYF

V gene: TRBV10-3
J gene: TRBJ2-7
clone size: .
D gene: TRBD1
CDR3 DNA: TGTGCCATCAGTACGACCGGGACAGGGGGCCTCTACGAGCAGTACTTC
CDR3 protein: CAISTTGTGGLYEQYF

V gene: TRBV5-1
J gene: TRBJ2-7
clone size: .
D gene: TRBD2
CDR3 DNA: TGCGCCCGCAGCTTGGGGCCCGGCGGGGGGGGGTCCTACGAGCAGTACTTC
CDR3 protein: CARSLGPGGGGSYEQYF

V gene: TRBV11-3
J gene: TRBJ2-5
clone size: .
D gene: TRBD1
CDR3 DNA: TGTGCCAGCAGCTTAGATAAGGGGACAGGTCAAGAGACCCAGTACTTC
CDR3 protein: CASSLDKGTGQETQYF

V gene: TRBV7-9
J gene: TRBJ1-1
clone size: .
D gene: TRBD1
CDR3 DNA: TGTGCCAGCAGCTTACGTCCGACAGGGGCGAGCACTGAAGCTTTCTTT
CDR3 protein: CASSLRPTGASTEAFF

V gene: TRBV30
J gene: TRBJ2-7
clone size: .
D gene: TRBD2
CDR3 DNA: TGTGCCTGGAGTAAAAGATGGGGGGGCGAGCAGTACTTC
CDR3 protein: CAWSKRWGGEQYF

V gene: TRBV2
J gene: TRBJ2-1
clone size: .
D gene: .
CDR3 DNA: TGTGCCAGCAGTGACGGAAGCGGGCTTAATGAGCAGTTCTTC
CDR3 protein: CASSDGSGLNEQFF

V gene: TRBV10-3
J gene: TRBJ2-1
clone size: .
D gene: TRBD2
CDR3 DNA: TGTGCCATCAAGGGGACTAGCGGGAGCAATGAGCAGTTCTTC
CDR3 protein: CAIKGTSGSNEQFF

V gene: TRBV29-1
J gene: TRBJ2-7
clone size: .
D gene: .
CDR3 DNA: TGCAGCGTTGAGGAAAGGGCAGGGCGCTACGAGCAGTACTTC
CDR3 protein: CSVEERAGRYEQYF

V gene: TRBV7-9
J gene: TRBJ1-1
clone size: .
D gene: .
CDR3 DNA: TGTGCCAGCAGCTTAGAGGGGGTCCGCACTGAAGCTTTCTTT
CDR3 protein: CASSLEGVRTEAFF

V gene: TRBV6-5
J gene: TRBJ1-3
clone size: .
D gene: TRBD1
CDR3 DNA: TGTGCCAGCAGTCCACAGGGGAGCCGAAACACCATATATTTT
CDR3 protein: CASSPQGSRNTIYF

V gene: TRBV19
J gene: TRBJ2-7
clone size: few
D gene: TRBD2
CDR3 DNA: TGTGCCAGTAGGAGACTAGCGGGGGACTACGAGCAGTACTTC
CDR3 protein: CASRRLAGDYEQYF

V gene: TRBV6-4
J gene: TRBJ1-5
clone size: .
D gene: .
CDR3 DNA: TGTGCCAGCAGTGCACAAGGGGGAAGCAATCAGCCCCAGCATTTT
CDR3 protein: CASSAQGGSNQPQHF

V gene: TRBV6-6
J gene: TRBJ1-4
clone size: .
D gene: .
CDR3 DNA: TGTGCCAGCAGAGGAGGGCCGGGGGTTGAAAAACTGTTTTTT
CDR3 protein: CASRGGPGVEKLFF

V gene: TRBV19
J gene: TRBJ2-2
clone size: .
D gene: TRBD1
CDR3 DNA: TGTGCCAGTAGTAAGACAGGGGGCGTATTGACCGGGGAGCTGTTTTTT
CDR3 protein: CASSKTGGVLTGELFF

V gene: TRBV9
J gene: TRBJ2-7
clone size: .
D gene: .
CDR3 DNA: TGTGCCAGCAGCGCCGAACAGGGGGGGCTCTTAGGGCAGTACTTC
CDR3 protein: CASSAEQGGLLGQYF

V gene: TRBV7-3
J gene: TRBJ1-1
clone size: once
D gene: TRBD1
CDR3 DNA: TGTGCCAGCAGCTTATTCGCCATGGGACAGAAGAACACTGAAGCTTTCTTT
CDR3 protein: CASSLFAMGQKNTEAFF

V gene: TRBV4-1
J gene: TRBJ1-6
clone size: few
D gene: .
CDR3 DNA: TGCGCCAGCAGCCAAGTCGGGGATCCACCCCTCCACTTT
CDR3 protein: CASSQVGDPPLHF

V gene: TRBV4-3
J gene: TRBJ2-7
clone size: .
D gene: TRBD1
CDR3 DNA: TGCGCCAGCAGCCAAGGGACAGGGACAATCCCCTACGAGCAGTACTTC
CDR3 protein: CASSQGTGTIPYEQYF

V gene: TRBV10-3
J gene: TRBJ2-7
clone size: .
D gene: .
CDR3 DNA: TGTGCCATCAGTGATGATAGAAGGGGCTACGAGCAGTACTTC
CDR3 protein: CAISDDRRGYEQYF

V gene: TRBV5-4
J gene: TRBJ2-3
clone size: few
D gene: .
CDR3 DNA: TGTGCCAGCAGCTTAGGTTTGGGGGCTCAAGGCACAGATACGCAGTATTTT
CDR3 protein: CASSLGLGAQGTDTQYF

V gene: TRBV19
J gene: TRBJ2-7
clone size: .
D gene: TRBD2
CDR3 DNA: TGTGCCAGTAGTATAGCACTAGCGCTCTCCTACGAGCAGTACTTC
CDR3 protein: CASSIALALSYEQYF